This is a list of T cell receptor beta chains from one sample in a study of patients and donors after allogeneic stem cell transplantation. TCRdb used MiXCR to reprocess the RT-PCR reads, holding one entry per CDR3 protein. Found here are a few hundred thousand distinct CDR3 sequences, roughly two fifths of them singletons; the top ten hold around 10%. The sample taken for sequencing was blood, either unsorted or a sorted T cell fraction (not recorded which). Receptors were obtained from a human donor who was either an allogeneic HSCT recipient or a stem cell or donor lymphocyte infusion donor (not recorded which). It is not recorded whose cells these are; they may come from a transplant donor. The CDR3 runs from the conserved cysteine through the conserved F or W. The D gene is left open where the match is weak. Expanded clones are given a class, and other clones once, few, many or no size at all.

clone size: many
V gene: TRBV20-1
D gene: NA
J gene: TRBJ2-3
CDR3 DNA: TGCAGTGCTAGAGACGATCGGGGGATAGTGACAGATACGCAGTATTTT
CDR3 protein: CSARDDRGIVTDTQYF

clone size: NA
V gene: TRBV5-1
D gene: NA
J gene: TRBJ1-4
CDR3 DNA: TGCGCCAGCAGCTTGGACCCCACTAATGAAAAACTGTTTTTT
CDR3 protein: CASSLDPTNEKLFF

clone size: few
V gene: TRBV6-5
D gene: NA
J gene: TRBJ1-2
CDR3 DNA: TGTGCCAGCAAGCGGGGACAAGGTTACGGCTACACCTTC
CDR3 protein: CASKRGQGYGYTF

clone size: few
V gene: TRBV5-6
D gene: TRBD1
J gene: TRBJ2-5
CDR3 DNA: TGTGCCAGCAGCTTGACAGGGGGAGAGACCCAGTACTTC
CDR3 protein: CASSLTGGETQYF

clone size: NA
V gene: TRBV12-3/TRBV12-4
D gene: NA
J gene: TRBJ2-5
CDR3 DNA: TGTGCCAGCAGTTTTTGGGCAGGACAAGAGACCCAGTACTTC
CDR3 protein: CASSFWAGQETQYF

clone size: NA
V gene: TRBV9
D gene: NA
J gene: TRBJ1-5
CDR3 DNA: TGTGCCAGCAGCCTACGGGCCGGGGGCACCAATCAGCCCCAGCATTTT
CDR3 protein: CASSLRAGGTNQPQHF

clone size: NA
V gene: TRBV7-2
D gene: NA
J gene: TRBJ2-3
CDR3 DNA: TGTGCCAGCAGCACCCCTGGATCAGATACGCAGTATTTT
CDR3 protein: CASSTPGSDTQYF

clone size: few
V gene: TRBV24-1
D gene: TRBD1
J gene: TRBJ2-5
CDR3 DNA: TGTGCCACCAGTGAGACCGGACAGGGGATACGGGAGACCCAGTACTTC
CDR3 protein: CATSETGQGIRETQYF

clone size: few
V gene: TRBV20-1
D gene: NA
J gene: TRBJ1-1
CDR3 DNA: TGCAGTGCTAGGAGGGAGAACATGAACACTGAAGCTTTCTTT
CDR3 protein: CSARRENMNTEAFF

clone size: NA
V gene: TRBV10-3
D gene: NA
J gene: TRBJ1-3
CDR3 DNA: TGTGCCATCAGTGGGTCGGCCTCTGGAAACACCATATATTTT
CDR3 protein: CAISGSASGNTIYF

clone size: NA
V gene: TRBV27
D gene: TRBD2
J gene: TRBJ2-7
CDR3 DNA: TGTGCCAGCAGTTTCTTAGCGGGGGGACCTTACGAGCAGTACTTC
CDR3 protein: CASSFLAGGPYEQYF

clone size: few
V gene: TRBV20-1
D gene: NA
J gene: TRBJ1-6
CDR3 DNA: TGCAGTGCTAGAGGGGGCAAAATGGGGCCCCTCCACTTT
CDR3 protein: CSARGGKMGPLHF

clone size: NA
V gene: TRBV25-1
D gene: NA
J gene: TRBJ1-1
CDR3 DNA: TGTGCCAGCAGTGAATCAAGTGTACCGGGTCCTTCTGAAGCTTTCTTT
CDR3 protein: CASSESSVPGPSEAFF

clone size: NA
V gene: TRBV20-1
D gene: NA
J gene: TRBJ1-2
CDR3 DNA: TGCAGTGCCCCCGAGGACAGTCCCTACCCAGTGGGCTACACCTTC
CDR3 protein: CSAPEDSPYPVGYTF

clone size: NA
V gene: TRBV27
D gene: NA
J gene: TRBJ2-1
CDR3 DNA: TGTGCCAGCAGTAGGAGGTCATCCTACAATGAGCAGTTCTTC
CDR3 protein: CASSRRSSYNEQFF

clone size: NA
V gene: TRBV10-3
D gene: TRBD2
J gene: TRBJ2-3
CDR3 DNA: TGTGCCATCAGTCGACTAGCGGGGGGCACAGATACGCAGTATTTT
CDR3 protein: CAISRLAGGTDTQYF

clone size: NA
V gene: TRBV15
D gene: NA
J gene: TRBJ1-5
CDR3 DNA: TGTGCCACCAGCAGCCCCAGGGATTTGGGGCCCCAGCATTTT
CDR3 protein: CATSSPRDLGPQHF

clone size: NA
V gene: TRBV27
D gene: NA
J gene: TRBJ2-7
CDR3 DNA: TGTGCCAGCAGTTTAGCGGGACACACCTACGAGCAGTACTTC
CDR3 protein: CASSLAGHTYEQYF

clone size: few
V gene: TRBV4-1
D gene: NA
J gene: TRBJ1-1
CDR3 DNA: TGCGCCAGCAGCCGAGTGGGGGTAGTGGCTTTCTTT
CDR3 protein: CASSRVGVVAFF

clone size: NA
V gene: TRBV9
D gene: TRBD1
J gene: TRBJ1-2
CDR3 DNA: TGTGCCAGCAGCCCCAGAGAGGGGGCTCGGACGACCTTC
CDR3 protein: CASSPREGARTTF

clone size: NA
V gene: TRBV7-9
D gene: TRBD2
J gene: TRBJ2-7
CDR3 DNA: TGTGCCAGCAGCTCGAGGCGGGGGAGCTCCTACGAGCAGTACTTC
CDR3 protein: CASSSRRGSSYEQYF

clone size: few
V gene: TRBV20-1
D gene: NA
J gene: TRBJ1-5
CDR3 DNA: TGCAGTGCTAGGGCCCAGACCTTCAATCAGCCCCAGCATTTT
CDR3 protein: CSARAQTFNQPQHF

clone size: NA
V gene: TRBV18
D gene: TRBD1
J gene: TRBJ1-1
CDR3 DNA: TGTGCCAGCTCACCGCTCCCGGACAGGGTCACTGAAGCTTTCTTT
CDR3 protein: CASSPLPDRVTEAFF

clone size: NA
V gene: TRBV12-3/TRBV12-4
D gene: NA
J gene: TRBJ1-6
CDR3 DNA: TGTGCCAGCAGTTTCTCCGGGCCAAATTCACCCCTCCACTTT
CDR3 protein: CASSFSGPNSPLHF

clone size: few
V gene: TRBV12-3/TRBV12-4
D gene: NA
J gene: TRBJ1-1
CDR3 DNA: TGTGCCAGCAGTTTTACTGGACCGATGTACACTGAAGCTTTCTTT
CDR3 protein: CASSFTGPMYTEAFF

clone size: once
V gene: TRBV9
D gene: TRBD2
J gene: TRBJ2-3
CDR3 DNA: TGTGCCAGCAGCGTAGTTGGCGGGGGGCCCACAGATACGCAGTATTTT
CDR3 protein: CASSVVGGGPTDTQYF

clone size: NA
V gene: TRBV12-3/TRBV12-4
D gene: NA
J gene: TRBJ1-5
CDR3 DNA: TGTGCCAGCAGTTTTGGGGGAACGGTTGCTCAGCCCCAGCATTTT
CDR3 protein: CASSFGGTVAQPQHF

clone size: NA
V gene: TRBV4-3
D gene: TRBD2
J gene: TRBJ2-7
CDR3 DNA: TGCGCCAGCAGCTCTAGCGGGGGGCCAGGGCCCTACGAGCAGTACTTC
CDR3 protein: CASSSSGGPGPYEQYF

clone size: NA
V gene: TRBV4-1
D gene: NA
J gene: TRBJ1-3
CDR3 DNA: TGCGCCAGCAGCCAAGATCCGGGCGCCGGAAACACCATATATTTT
CDR3 protein: CASSQDPGAGNTIYF

clone size: few
V gene: TRBV12-3/TRBV12-4
D gene: TRBD1
J gene: TRBJ1-6
CDR3 DNA: TGTGCCAGCAGTTTTAGGGCGCAGGGGGCAACACCCCTCCACTTT
CDR3 protein: CASSFRAQGATPLHF

clone size: NA
V gene: TRBV7-9
D gene: NA
J gene: TRBJ1-2
CDR3 DNA: TGTGCCAGCAGCTTAGGTCCGGACAGCTATGGCTACACCTTC
CDR3 protein: CASSLGPDSYGYTF

clone size: few
V gene: TRBV3-1
D gene: NA
J gene: TRBJ1-1
CDR3 DNA: TGTGCCAGCAGCATATTCCGGGACAAAACGTGGGCTTTCTTT
CDR3 protein: CASSIFRDKTWAFF

clone size: few
V gene: TRBV20-1
D gene: NA
J gene: TRBJ2-7
CDR3 DNA: TGCAGTGCTAGTTGGGTCGGTAGGTCCTACGAGCAGTACTTC
CDR3 protein: CSASWVGRSYEQYF